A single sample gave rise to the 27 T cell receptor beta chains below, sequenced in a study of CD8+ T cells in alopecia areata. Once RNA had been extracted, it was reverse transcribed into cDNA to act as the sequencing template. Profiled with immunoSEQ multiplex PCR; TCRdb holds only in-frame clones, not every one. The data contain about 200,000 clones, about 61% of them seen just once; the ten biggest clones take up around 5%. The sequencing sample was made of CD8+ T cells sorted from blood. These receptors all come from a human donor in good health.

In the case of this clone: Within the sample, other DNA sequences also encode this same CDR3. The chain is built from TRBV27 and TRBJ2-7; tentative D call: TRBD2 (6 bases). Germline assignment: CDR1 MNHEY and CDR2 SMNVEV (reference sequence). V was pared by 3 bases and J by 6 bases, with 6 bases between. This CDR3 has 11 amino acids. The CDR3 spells CASSLGGEQYF. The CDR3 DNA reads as TGTGCCAGCAGTTTGGGGGGCGAGCAGTACTTC.

CDR3 bases: TGCGCCAGCAGCCAAGAGAGGGACTACGGAGGGAACACCGGGGAGCTGTTTTTT. Amino acid sequence: CASSQERDYGGNTGELFF. The chain has TRBV4-1 and TRBJ2-2; TRBD2 matches 7 bases. The CDR3 consists of 18 residues. The J segment lost 1 base and the V segment lost 0 bases, leaving 8 bases of the junction unmatched. Germline loops: CDR1 MGHRA, CDR2 YSYEKL.

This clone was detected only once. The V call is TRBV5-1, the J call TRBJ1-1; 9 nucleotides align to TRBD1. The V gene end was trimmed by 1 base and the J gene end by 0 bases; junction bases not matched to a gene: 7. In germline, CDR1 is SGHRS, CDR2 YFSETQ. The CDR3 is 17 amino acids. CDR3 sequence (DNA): TGCGCCAGCAGCTTGTTACGGGGACAGGGACTGAACACTGAAGCTTTCTTT. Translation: CASSLLRGQGLNTEAFF.

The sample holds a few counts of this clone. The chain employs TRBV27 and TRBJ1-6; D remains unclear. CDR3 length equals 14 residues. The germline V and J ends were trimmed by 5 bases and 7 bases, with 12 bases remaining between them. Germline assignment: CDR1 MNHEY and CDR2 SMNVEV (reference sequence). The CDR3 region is CASSPKVGNSPLHF. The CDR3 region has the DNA TGTGCCAGCAGTCCCAAAGTCGGGAATTCACCCCTCCACTTT.

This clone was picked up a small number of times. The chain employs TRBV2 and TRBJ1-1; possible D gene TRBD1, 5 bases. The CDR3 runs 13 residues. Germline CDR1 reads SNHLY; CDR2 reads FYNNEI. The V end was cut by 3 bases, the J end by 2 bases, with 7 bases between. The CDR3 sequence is CASSDGANTEAFF. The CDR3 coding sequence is TGTGCCAGCAGTGATGGGGCAAACACTGAAGCTTTCTTT.

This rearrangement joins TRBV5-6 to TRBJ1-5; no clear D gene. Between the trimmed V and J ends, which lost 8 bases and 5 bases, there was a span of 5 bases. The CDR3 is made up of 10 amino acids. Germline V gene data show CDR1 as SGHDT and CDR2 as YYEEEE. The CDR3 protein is CASGDQPQHF. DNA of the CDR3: TGTGCCAGTGGTGATCAGCCCCAGCATTTT.

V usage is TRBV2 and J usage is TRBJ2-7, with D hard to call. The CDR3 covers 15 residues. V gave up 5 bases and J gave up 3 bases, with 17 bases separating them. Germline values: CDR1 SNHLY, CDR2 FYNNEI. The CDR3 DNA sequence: TGTGCCAGCAGTCCCACTCGACCACCCGACTACGAGCAGTACTTC. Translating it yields CASSPTRPPDYEQYF.

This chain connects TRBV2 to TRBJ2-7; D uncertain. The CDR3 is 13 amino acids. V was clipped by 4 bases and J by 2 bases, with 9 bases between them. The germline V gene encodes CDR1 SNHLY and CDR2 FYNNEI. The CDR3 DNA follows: TGTGCCAGCAGTGTTGTCGGAACCTACGAGCAGTACTTC. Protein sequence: CASSVVGTYEQYF.

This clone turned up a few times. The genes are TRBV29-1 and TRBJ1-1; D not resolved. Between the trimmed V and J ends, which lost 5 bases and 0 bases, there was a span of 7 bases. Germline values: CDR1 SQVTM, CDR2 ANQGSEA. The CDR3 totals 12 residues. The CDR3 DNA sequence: TGCAGCGTTCTTATCATGAACACTGAAGCTTTCTTT. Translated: CSVLIMNTEAFF.

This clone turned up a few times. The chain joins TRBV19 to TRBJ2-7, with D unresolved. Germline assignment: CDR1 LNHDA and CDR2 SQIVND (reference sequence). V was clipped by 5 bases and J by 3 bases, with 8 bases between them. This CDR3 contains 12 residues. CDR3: CASSHADYEQYF. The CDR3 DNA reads TGTGCCAGTAGTCACGCGGACTACGAGCAGTACTTC.

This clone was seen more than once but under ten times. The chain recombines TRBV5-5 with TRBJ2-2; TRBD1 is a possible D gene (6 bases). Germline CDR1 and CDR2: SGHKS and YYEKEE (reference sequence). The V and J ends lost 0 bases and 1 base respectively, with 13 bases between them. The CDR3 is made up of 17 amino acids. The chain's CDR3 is CASSLDRVLVNTGELFF. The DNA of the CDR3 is TGTGCCAGCAGCTTGGACAGGGTACTAGTGAACACCGGGGAGCTGTTTTTT.

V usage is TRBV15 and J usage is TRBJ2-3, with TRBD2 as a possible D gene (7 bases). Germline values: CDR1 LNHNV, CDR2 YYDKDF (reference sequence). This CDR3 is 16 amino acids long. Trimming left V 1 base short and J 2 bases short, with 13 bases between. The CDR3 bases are TGTGCCACCAGCAGAGGAGGCGGGGGCTACACAGATACGCAGTATTTT. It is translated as CATSRGGGGYTDTQYF.

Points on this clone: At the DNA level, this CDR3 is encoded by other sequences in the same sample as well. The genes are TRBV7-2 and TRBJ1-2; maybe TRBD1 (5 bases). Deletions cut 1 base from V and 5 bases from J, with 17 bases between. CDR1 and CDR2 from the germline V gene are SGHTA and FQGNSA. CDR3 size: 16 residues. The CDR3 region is CASSLGGSSPNYGYTF. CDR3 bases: TGTGCCAGCAGCTTAGGGGGGTCCTCACCCAATTATGGCTACACCTTC.

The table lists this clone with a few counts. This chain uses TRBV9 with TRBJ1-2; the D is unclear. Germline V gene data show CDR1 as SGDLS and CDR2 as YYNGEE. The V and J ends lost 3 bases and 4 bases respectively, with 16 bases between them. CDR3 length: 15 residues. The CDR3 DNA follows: TGTGCCAGCAGCGCCCCCCACACGGGGTCCTATGGCTACACCTTC. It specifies CASSAPHTGSYGYTF.

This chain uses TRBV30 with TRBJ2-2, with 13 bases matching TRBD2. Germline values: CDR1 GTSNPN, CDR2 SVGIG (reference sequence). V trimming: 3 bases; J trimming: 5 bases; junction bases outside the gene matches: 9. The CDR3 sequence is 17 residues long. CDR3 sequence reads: CAWRGLAGEGRTGELFF. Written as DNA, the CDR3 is TGTGCCTGGAGAGGACTAGCGGGGGAAGGGCGGACCGGGGAGCTGTTTTTT.

The CDR3 here is CASSVGGAPRSEQFF. CDR3 bases: TGTGCCAGCAGCGTAGGCGGGGCGCCCCGTAGTGAGCAGTTCTTC. V usage is TRBV9 and J usage is TRBJ2-1; tentatively, D is TRBD2 (6 bases). The CDR3 consists of 15 residues. Trimming shortened V by 0 bases and J by 9 bases, and 16 bases separated the two germline ends. In germline, CDR1 is SGDLS, CDR2 YYNGEE.

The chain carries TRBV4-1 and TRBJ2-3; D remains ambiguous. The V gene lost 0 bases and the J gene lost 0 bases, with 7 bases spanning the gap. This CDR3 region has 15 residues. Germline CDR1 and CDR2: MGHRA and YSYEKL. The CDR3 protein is CASSQEQRSTDTQYF. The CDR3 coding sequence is TGCGCCAGCAGCCAAGAACAGCGAAGCACAGATACGCAGTATTTT.

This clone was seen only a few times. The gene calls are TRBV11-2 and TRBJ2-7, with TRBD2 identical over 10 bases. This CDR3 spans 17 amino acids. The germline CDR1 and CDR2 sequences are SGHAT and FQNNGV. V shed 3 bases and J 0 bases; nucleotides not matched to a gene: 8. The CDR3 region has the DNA TGTGCCAGCAGCTTGGGTAGCGGGGGGTCAAGCTCCTACGAGCAGTACTTC. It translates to CASSLGSGGSSSYEQYF.

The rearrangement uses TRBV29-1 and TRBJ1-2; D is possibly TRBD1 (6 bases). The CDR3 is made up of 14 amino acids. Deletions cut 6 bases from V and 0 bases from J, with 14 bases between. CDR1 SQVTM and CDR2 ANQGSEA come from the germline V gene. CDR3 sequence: CSVPSTGTNYGYTF. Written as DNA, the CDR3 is TGCAGCGTACCCTCTACAGGGACTAACTATGGCTACACCTTC. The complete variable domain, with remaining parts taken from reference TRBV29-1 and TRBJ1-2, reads SAVISQKPSRDICQRGTSLTIQCQVDSQVTMMFWYRQQPGQSLTLIATANQGSEATYESGFVIDKFPISRPNLTFSTLTVSNMSPEDSSIYLCSVPSTGTNYGYTFGSGTRLTVV.

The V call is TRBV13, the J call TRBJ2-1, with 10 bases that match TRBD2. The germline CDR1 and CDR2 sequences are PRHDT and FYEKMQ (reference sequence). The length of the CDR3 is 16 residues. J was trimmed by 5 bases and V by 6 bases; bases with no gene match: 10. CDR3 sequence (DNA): TGTGCCAGCAGGTCCGATAGTGGGACTAGCGACAATGAGCAGTTCTTC. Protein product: CASRSDSGTSDNEQFF.

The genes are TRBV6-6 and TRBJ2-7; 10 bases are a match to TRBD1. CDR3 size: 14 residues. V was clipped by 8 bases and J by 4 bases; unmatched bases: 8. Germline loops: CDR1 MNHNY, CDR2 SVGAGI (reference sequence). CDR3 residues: CASAPGQGKYEQYF. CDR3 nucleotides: TGTGCCAGCGCACCGGGACAGGGGAAATACGAGCAGTACTTC.

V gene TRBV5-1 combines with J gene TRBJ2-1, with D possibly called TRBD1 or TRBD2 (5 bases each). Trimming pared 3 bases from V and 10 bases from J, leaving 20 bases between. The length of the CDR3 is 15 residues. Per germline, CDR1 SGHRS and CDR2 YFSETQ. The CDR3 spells CASSSLGGRTEEQFF. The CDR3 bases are TGCGCCAGCAGCTCCCTTGGGGGACGTACGGAAGAGCAGTTCTTC. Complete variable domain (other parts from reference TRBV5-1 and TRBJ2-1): KAGVTQTPRYLIKTRGQQVTLSCSPISGHRSVSWYQQTPGQGLQFLFEYFSETQRNKGNFPGRFSGRQFSNSRSEMNVSTLELGDSALYLCASSSLGGRTEEQFFGPGTRLTVL.

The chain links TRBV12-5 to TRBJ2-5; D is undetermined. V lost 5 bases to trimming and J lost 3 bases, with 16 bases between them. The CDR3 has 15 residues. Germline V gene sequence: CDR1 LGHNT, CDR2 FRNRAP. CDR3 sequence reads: CASGAHPPGEETQYF. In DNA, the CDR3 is TGTGCTAGTGGTGCACACCCACCTGGGGAAGAGACCCAGTACTTC.

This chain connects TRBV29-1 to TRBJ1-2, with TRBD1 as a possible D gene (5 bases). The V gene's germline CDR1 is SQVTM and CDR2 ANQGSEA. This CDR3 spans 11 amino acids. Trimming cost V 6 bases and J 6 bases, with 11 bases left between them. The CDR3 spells CSVISGDGYTF. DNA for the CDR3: TGCAGCGTAATATCGGGGGATGGCTACACCTTC.

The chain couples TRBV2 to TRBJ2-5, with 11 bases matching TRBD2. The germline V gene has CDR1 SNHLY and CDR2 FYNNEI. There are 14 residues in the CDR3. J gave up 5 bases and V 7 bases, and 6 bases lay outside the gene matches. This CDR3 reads CASNSGTSGETQYF. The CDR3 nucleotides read TGTGCCAGCAATTCCGGGACTAGCGGCGAGACCCAGTACTTC.

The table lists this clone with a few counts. CDR3 loop: CASSTRPGLRTDTQYF. The CDR3, as DNA: TGTGCCAGCAGCACCCGACCGGGACTCCGCACAGATACGCAGTATTTT. The chain is built from TRBV13 and TRBJ2-3, with a tentative D call TRBD2 (6 bases). CDR1 PRHDT and CDR2 FYEKMQ come from the germline V gene (reference sequence). Trimming took 5 bases from V and 1 from J, leaving 16 bases between them. This CDR3 region has 16 residues.

CDR3 nucleotide sequence: TGTGCCAGCAGCTTAAGGCGAGAGACCCAGTACTTC. Protein: CASSLRRETQYF. The gene calls are TRBV7-9 and TRBJ2-5; D is undetermined. The CDR3 is made up of 12 amino acids. CDR1 and CDR2 from the germline V gene are SEHNR and FQNEAQ (reference sequence). Trimming pared 2 bases from V and 4 bases from J, leaving 5 bases between.